The rows below give T cell receptor beta chains drawn from one sample of a study of blood T cell repertoires in COVID-19. Sequenced by immunoSEQ multiplex PCR; TCRdb stores in-frame clones only, minus some. The data hold roughly 160,000 clones, with roughly 82% observed a single time. Sequences were obtained from PBMCs or T cells enriched from blood (not recorded which). All receptors derive from a man aged 50 to 60 who had recovered from COVID-19. Both conserved end residues are part of each CDR3. The D gene is left open where the match is weak. Part of the rows lack a size; the others show once, few, many or a class for expanded clones.

D | size | J | V | CDR3 | DNA
. | once | TRBJ2-7 | TRBV28 | CASSSRRTALGWYF | TGTGCCAGCAGTTCACGTCGGACAGCTCTAGGGTGGTACTTC
. | . | TRBJ2-1 | TRBV14 | CASSPHLSSYNEQFF | TGTGCCAGCAGCCCCCACCTGAGCTCCTACAATGAGCAGTTCTTC
. | . | TRBJ2-1 | TRBV24-1 | CATSDTTGISSYNEQFF | TGTGCCACCAGTGACACGACAGGAATTAGCTCCTACAATGAGCAGTTCTTC
. | . | TRBJ2-7 | TRBV11-3 | CASSLGEGDEQYF | TGTGCCAGCAGCTTAGGTGAGGGGGACGAGCAGTACTTC
TRBD2 | . | TRBJ2-7 | TRBV3-1/TRBV3-2 | CASSQVAGVGEQYF | TGTGCCAGCAGCCAAGTAGCGGGAGTAGGCGAGCAGTACTTC
TRBD2 | once | TRBJ2-5 | TRBV7-7 | CASSLTSGRVQETQYF | TGTGCTAGCAGCTTAACTAGCGGGAGGGTTCAAGAGACCCAGTACTTC
TRBD1 | . | TRBJ1-5 | TRBV25-1 | CASSSGGDQPQHF | TGTGCCAGCAGTTCAGGGGGCGATCAGCCCCAGCATTTT
TRBD1 | . | TRBJ1-1 | TRBV19 | CASRAGTGGILNTEAFF | TGTGCCAGTAGGGCCGGGACAGGGGGCATTTTGAACACTGAAGCTTTCTTT
TRBD2 | . | TRBJ2-3 | TRBV4-2 | CASSPGRVDTQYF | TGTGCCAGCAGCCCCGGGAGGGTAGATACGCAGTATTTT
. | . | TRBJ2-1 | TRBV7-9 | CASSLEVIASPNEQFF | TGTGCCAGCAGCTTAGAGGTTATAGCGAGTCCGAATGAGCAGTTCTTC
TRBD1 | few | TRBJ1-2 | TRBV28 | CASTPQTGGYGYTF | TGTGCCAGCACCCCTCAGACAGGGGGGTATGGCTACACCTTC
. | . | TRBJ1-1 | TRBV19 | CASSVRGGEAFF | TGTGCCAGTAGTGTTCGGGGGGGTGAAGCTTTCTTT
. | . | TRBJ1-5 | TRBV9 | CASSRSDYGNQPQHF | TGTGCCAGCAGCCGTAGCGACTATGGCAATCAGCCCCAGCATTTT
. | . | TRBJ2-7 | TRBV24-1 | CATSGDTYYEQYF | TGTGCCACCAGTGGGGACACCTACTACGAGCAGTACTTC
. | . | TRBJ1-5 | TRBV7-3 | CASSLSPEHF | TGTGCCAGCAGCTTATCTCCAGAACATTTT
. | few | TRBJ2-5 | TRBV15 | CATSLGLGGTQYF | TGTGCCACCAGCCTCGGGCTTGGAGGGACCCAGTACTTC
. | . | TRBJ1-4 | TRBV21-1 | CASSLNGKGPQEKLFF | TGTGCCAGCAGCCTAAACGGTAAGGGGCCTCAGGAAAAACTGTTTTTT
. | . | TRBJ1-1 | TRBV3-1/TRBV3-2 | CASSQGGLEAFF | TGTGCCAGCAGCCAAGGCGGGCTCGAAGCTTTCTTT
. | . | TRBJ1-1 | TRBV13 | CASSLGPMNTEAFF | TGTGCCAGCAGCTTAGGCCCCATGAACACTGAAGCTTTCTTT
TRBD1 | . | TRBJ1-3 | TRBV30 | CAYDRVGIGNTIYF | TGTGCCTACGACAGGGTTGGGATTGGAAACACCATATATTTT
. | few | TRBJ1-4 | TRBV14 | CASSQDLTGKLFF | TGTGCCAGCAGCCAAGATTTGACAGGAAAACTGTTTTTT
. | . | TRBJ1-2 | TRBV2 | CASSEALEGVGQDGYTF | TGTGCCAGCAGTGAAGCGTTAGAAGGGGTAGGGCAGGATGGCTACACCTTC
TRBD2 | . | TRBJ2-1 | TRBV20-1 | CSASLRGGGFF | TGCAGTGCTTCCCTTCGCGGGGGTGGATTCTTC
. | . | TRBJ1-3 | TRBV30 | CAWAPGDSGNTIYF | TGTGCCTGGGCCCCGGGGGACTCTGGAAACACCATATATTTT
TRBD1 | . | TRBJ2-2 | TRBV12-5 | CASTTGQGSPGELFF | TGTGCTAGTACTACGGGACAGGGTTCCCCCGGGGAGCTGTTTTTT
. | few | TRBJ2-1 | TRBV5-4 | CASSLVAGEQFF | TGTGCCAGCAGCTTGGTGGCAGGTGAGCAGTTCTTC
. | . | TRBJ1-1 | TRBV30 | CAWSGTVVPEAFF | TGTGCCTGGAGTGGGACAGTTGTCCCTGAAGCTTTCTTT
. | . | TRBJ1-6 | TRBV6-1 | CASSEETGDNSPLHF | TGTGCCAGCAGTGAAGAAACGGGGGATAATTCACCCCTCCACTTT